The 32 T cell receptor beta chains given below trace back to one sample, sequenced in a study of patients and donors after allogeneic stem cell transplantation (dated by TCRdb to 2020 to 2022). The method was RT-PCR. The instrument was a NextSeq 550. TCRdb passed the public sequencing reads through fastp at Q25 and MiXCR, retaining productive beta sequences. Rows merge per CDR3 protein into single entries with the most common DNA and genes. The table for this sample lists 160,000 or so distinct CDR3 sequences; approximately 25% of them were counted only once. In total, the top ten clones hold roughly 27% of the sample. Sequences were obtained from blood, either unsorted or a sorted T cell fraction (not recorded which). These receptors were obtained from a human donor who was either an allogeneic HSCT recipient or a stem cell or donor lymphocyte infusion donor (not recorded which). It is not recorded whose cells these are; they may come from a transplant donor.

This clonotype came up a few times. J is TRBJ1-5 and V is TRBV18; D remains unclear. The CDR3 has 13 amino acids. The germline V and J ends were trimmed by 6 bases and 4 bases, with 10 bases remaining between them. CDR1 and CDR2 from the germline V gene are KGHSH and LQKENI. The DNA for the CDR3 is TGTGCCAGCTCGCGGCAGGCTAATCAGCCCCAGCATTTT. It yields the protein CASSRQANQPQHF.

This clonotype turned up a few times. The V call is TRBV5-1, the J call TRBJ1-1; D might be TRBD1 (6 bases). Deletions cut 0 bases from V and 2 bases from J, with 14 bases between. Germline-derived CDR1 and CDR2 are SGHRS and YFSETQ. The CDR3 totals 16 residues. The CDR3 loop is CASSLVYGGRNTEAFF. In DNA form, the CDR3 reads TGCGCCAGCAGCTTGGTTTATGGGGGGCGTAACACTGAAGCTTTCTTT.

The rearrangement uses TRBV12-5 and TRBJ2-7, with 8 bases that match TRBD1. The CDR3 consists of 15 residues. Germline assignment: CDR1 LGHNT and CDR2 FRNRAP. The ends lost 0 bases at V and 5 bases at J; junction bases unmatched: 6. The CDR3, as DNA: TGTGCTAGTGGTTTGGTTAGCAGGGGGCTCAACGAGCAGTACTTC. It yields the protein CASGLVSRGLNEQYF.

This clonotype was recorded many times. The chain combines TRBV11-1 with TRBJ1-6, with D possibly matching TRBD1 (6 bases). Germline V gives CDR1 SGHAT, CDR2 FQDESV (reference sequence). CDR3 length: 15 residues. The V end was cut by 3 bases, the J end by 7 bases, with 13 bases between. The CDR3: CASSFEGVGNSPLHF. The CDR3 DNA reads TGTGCCAGCAGCTTCGAGGGGGTGGGGAATTCACCCCTCCACTTT.

The V gene is TRBV20-1, the J gene TRBJ1-4, with D maybe TRBD1 (6 bases). Germline assignment: CDR1 DFQATT and CDR2 SNEGSKA (reference sequence). The V end lost 6 bases, the J end lost 13 bases, and 21 bases lay between the germline ends. The CDR3 is made up of 13 amino acids. This CDR3 reads CSARGQGGEGLFF. The CDR3 nucleotides read TGCAGTGCGAGGGGACAAGGAGGGGAAGGACTGTTTTTT.

Of note for this clonotype: One end of the junction varies from germline; a read error may be responsible. The chain recombines TRBV7-7 with TRBJ2-2, with D possibly TRBD2 on 5 matching bases. In germline, CDR1 is SSHAT, CDR2 FNYEAQ (reference sequence). The CDR3 is 14 amino acids. The CDR3 nucleotides are TGTGCTAGCAGCTTCGGACTTATCACCGGGGAGCTGTTTTTT. Encoded protein: CASSFGLITGELFF.

The V and J genes are TRBV5-1 and TRBJ1-1; D might be TRBD1 (6 bases). The V end lost 4 bases, the J end lost 8 bases, and 12 bases lay between the germline ends. This CDR3 region has 12 residues. The germline gives CDR1 SGHRS, CDR2 YFSETQ. The chain's CDR3 is CASSPDSSEAFF. The CDR3 nucleotides read TGCGCCAGCAGCCCGGACAGCTCCGAAGCTTTCTTT.

In this sample, this clonotype turned up many times. The CDR3, as DNA: TGTGCCAGCAGCCAAACGGCCCGGGGTGAAAAACTGTTTTTT. Translated, it gives CASSQTARGEKLFF. This sequence joins TRBV3-1 and TRBJ1-4, with unresolved D. The germline gives CDR1 LGHDT, CDR2 YNNKEL (reference sequence). The ends were cut back, 2 bases at V and 7 bases at J, with 11 bases in the middle. This CDR3 region has 14 residues.

On this clonotype itself: One junction end disagrees with the germline gene, perhaps due to a read error. CDR3: CASGYRASSYNEQFF. Written as DNA, the CDR3 is TGTGCCAGCGGTTACAGGGCGAGCTCCTACAATGAGCAGTTCTTC. This sequence joins TRBV6-5 and TRBJ2-1; TRBD1 might be the D (6 bases). The CDR3 length is 15 residues. Per the germline V gene, CDR1 is MNHEY and CDR2 is SVGAGI.

This clonotype was counted only a few times. The chain couples TRBV7-9 to TRBJ1-1, with TRBD1 matching over 11 bases. The CDR3 extends over 18 amino acids. V gave up 2 bases and J gave up 1 base; unmatched junction bases: 9. Germline V CDR1 and CDR2: SEHNR, FQNEAQ (reference sequence). The CDR3 region has the DNA TGTGCCAGCAGCTTACCGCTTAGGACAGGGGGCAGGAACACTGAAGCTTTCTTT. Translating it yields CASSLPLRTGGRNTEAFF.

This chain links TRBV7-9 with TRBJ1-4, with D tentatively TRBD1 (5 bases). CDR3 length: 14 residues. Deletions cut 6 bases from V and 1 base from J, with 9 bases between. Germline loops: CDR1 SEHNR, CDR2 FQNEAQ (reference sequence). CDR3 nucleotides: TGTGCCAGCAGACAAGGGGAAACTAATGAAAAACTGTTTTTT. It is translated as CASRQGETNEKLFF.

In this sample, this clonotype turned up many times. This chain connects TRBV4-3 to TRBJ1-1; no clear D gene. Trimming took off 1 base at V and 10 bases at J, with 7 bases between the two ends. Germline values: CDR1 LGHNA, CDR2 YSLEER. The CDR3 is made up of 11 amino acids. CDR3 sequence: CASSQGVRAFF. The CDR3 DNA reads TGCGCCAGCAGCCAAGGCGTCAGAGCTTTCTTT.

This clonotype was found a few times. The chain uses TRBV12-3 or TRBV12-4 and TRBJ1-6; 7 nucleotides align to TRBD1. The CDR3 has 16 residues. Trimming took 5 bases from V and 9 from J; bases not matched to a gene: 13. CDR3 DNA sequence: TGTGCCAGCAGTCGGCCAAGACAGGGATATGGTTCACCCCTCCACTTT. Amino acid sequence: CASSRPRQGYGSPLHF.

The chain recombines TRBV10-3 with TRBJ2-1; tentative D call: TRBD1 (6 bases). V lost 4 bases and J lost 9, with 13 bases in between. Germline lookup yields CDR1 ENHRY and CDR2 SYGVKD. The CDR3 covers 13 residues. CDR3 loop: CAISGPRGGEQFF. The DNA for the CDR3 is TGTGCCATCAGTGGTCCCAGGGGCGGTGAGCAGTTCTTC.

This clonotype was seen only a few times. The chain links TRBV29-1 to TRBJ1-1, with 7 bases fitting TRBD1. The CDR3 contains 13 residues. In germline, CDR1 is SQVTM, CDR2 ANQGSEA. V was clipped by 8 bases and J by 10 bases; unmatched bases: 16. CDR3 loop: CSPLRQGGRGAFF. The CDR3 DNA is TGCAGCCCTTTAAGACAGGGAGGAAGAGGAGCTTTCTTT. The variable domain in full, with the rest retrieved from reference TRBV29-1 and TRBJ1-1, is SAVISQKPSRDICQRGTSLTIQCQVDSQVTMMFWYRQQPGQSLTLIATANQGSEATYESGFVIDKFPISRPNLTFSTLTVSNMSPEDSSIYLCSPLRQGGRGAFFGQGTRLTVV.

Here the CDR3 reads CASGLTANYEQYF. The CDR3, as DNA: TGTGCTAGTGGATTGACAGCTAACTACGAGCAGTACTTC. This chain links TRBV12-5 with TRBJ2-7; a possible D gene is TRBD1 (5 bases). The CDR3 runs to 13 residues. The germline gives CDR1 LGHNT, CDR2 FRNRAP. V was trimmed by 6 bases and J by 3 bases, leaving 12 bases between them.

Many counts were recorded for this clonotype. The CDR3 nucleotides are TGCGCCAGCAGCTTGGGACAGGGACAGGGTGAAGCTTTCTTT. It encodes CASSLGQGQGEAFF. This chain joins TRBV5-1 and TRBJ1-1; 9 positions agree with TRBD1. Trimming at V came to 0 bases and at J to 7 bases, leaving 4 bases not matched to a gene. This CDR3 spans 14 amino acids. CDR1 is SGHRS and CDR2 is YFSETQ in the germline V gene.

The chain is built from TRBV2 and TRBJ2-7; 7 bases map to TRBD2. Trimming removed 7 bases from V and 5 bases from J; junction bases left unmatched: 14. This CDR3 contains 15 residues. Germline V gene sequence: CDR1 SNHLY, CDR2 FYNNEI. Here the CDR3 reads CASTQLGRDIDEQYF. The CDR3 DNA follows: TGTGCCAGCACCCAGCTGGGGAGGGATATTGACGAGCAGTACTTC.

The V gene is TRBV12-3 or TRBV12-4, the J gene TRBJ2-3; D is perhaps TRBD2 (5 bases). This CDR3 contains 15 residues. V was shortened by 5 bases and J by 4 bases, with 16 bases between the two germline ends. CDR3 in amino acids: CASSTAVSGADTQYF. DNA of the CDR3: TGTGCCAGCAGTACCGCTGTGAGCGGCGCAGATACGCAGTATTTT.

This clonotype was seen just once. The chain carries TRBV14 and TRBJ2-2, with D possibly matching TRBD1 (5 bases). Germline assignment: CDR1 SGHDN and CDR2 FVKESK. The ends were cut back, 4 bases at V and 7 bases at J, with 16 bases in the middle. The CDR3 extends over 15 amino acids. This CDR3 is CASSPLQGSDGELFF. The CDR3 region has the DNA TGTGCCAGCAGCCCTCTGCAGGGCTCGGACGGGGAGCTGTTTTTT.

The V call is TRBV6-5, the J call TRBJ2-7, with 7 bases fitting TRBD1. Germline V gene sequence: CDR1 MNHEY, CDR2 SVGAGI. The V and J ends lost 7 bases and 2 bases, in that order; junction bases with no gene match: 5. The CDR3 has 13 amino acids. CDR3: CASKRQGAYEQYF. CDR3 in DNA: TGTGCCAGCAAGAGACAGGGCGCCTACGAGCAGTACTTC.

The V call is TRBV4-1, the J call TRBJ2-7; weak D call: TRBD2 (6 bases). V lost 3 bases, J lost 1 base, and 16 bases lay in between. Germline CDR1 and CDR2: MGHRA and YSYEKL. This CDR3 contains 16 residues. As DNA, the CDR3 is TGCGCCAGCAGCCACTTGGTACTAGCTAAATCCTACGAGCAGTACTTC. This gives the protein CASSHLVLAKSYEQYF.

A note on this clonotype: The CDR3 end shows no conserved phenylalanine or tryptophan, and so a read error is likely. The genes are TRBV5-1 and TRBJ1-6; tentative D call: TRBD1 (5 bases). The CDR3 loop spans 15 amino acids. CDR1 SGHRS and CDR2 YFSETQ come from the germline V gene. Trimming cost V 4 bases and J 7 bases, with 15 bases left between them. CDR3 sequence: CASSPEGIGNSPLHL. In nucleotides, the CDR3 is TGCGCCAGCAGCCCCGAGGGGATTGGGAATTCACCCCTCCACTTG.

The chain recombines TRBV6-1 with TRBJ2-3, with unresolved D. Between the trimmed V and J ends, which lost 6 bases and 3 bases, there was a span of 10 bases. The CDR3 spans 13 residues. Germline values: CDR1 MNHNS, CDR2 SASEGT. CDR3 bases: TGTGCCAGCAGACCTCCGTCTACAGATACGCAGTATTTT. It encodes CASRPPSTDTQYF.

This clonotype was recorded only once. The chain combines TRBV5-5 with TRBJ2-4, with a tentative D call TRBD2 (5 bases). CDR3 length equals 16 residues. V was pared by 2 bases and J by 0 bases, with 12 bases between. Germline assignment: CDR1 SGHKS and CDR2 YYEKEE (reference sequence). In nucleotides, the CDR3 is TGTGCCAGCAGCTTCGGAGGACCTTTAGCCAAAAACATTCAGTACTTC. It specifies CASSFGGPLAKNIQYF.

In its sample, this clonotype was seen a few times. The chain couples TRBV20-1 to TRBJ1-3; unclear D gene. This CDR3 is 15 amino acids long. Trimming shortened V by 1 base and J by 3 bases, and 13 bases separated the two germline ends. Germline CDR1 reads DFQATT; CDR2 reads SNEGSKA (reference sequence). The CDR3, as DNA: TGCAGTGCTAGAGGTCGACACGTTGATGGAAACACCATATATTTT. Encoded protein: CSARGRHVDGNTIYF.

The genes are TRBV5-1 and TRBJ2-7; D remains unclear. V lost 5 bases and J lost 0, with 12 bases in between. This CDR3 region has 14 residues. Germline V lookup: CDR1 SGHRS, CDR2 YFSETQ. The CDR3 region is CASSKDTLSYEQYF. The CDR3 region has the DNA TGCGCCAGCAGTAAAGACACTCTCTCCTACGAGCAGTACTTC.

This chain connects TRBV10-3 to TRBJ1-1; D is ambiguous. Trimming removed 4 bases from V and 4 bases from J, with 16 bases in between. The CDR3 is 15 residues long. Germline CDR1 reads ENHRY; CDR2 reads SYGVKD. The CDR3 sequence is CAISAETPPFTEAFF. CDR3 in DNA: TGTGCCATCAGTGCCGAGACACCTCCCTTCACTGAAGCTTTCTTT.

The rearrangement uses TRBV9 and TRBJ1-2, with 9 nucleotides matching TRBD1. V lost 4 bases to trimming and J lost 4 bases; unmatched junction nucleotides: 8. The V gene's germline CDR1 is SGDLS and CDR2 YYNGEE. The CDR3 is 15 residues long. The CDR3 here is CASSPRTGEVYGYTF. CDR3 DNA: TGTGCCAGCAGCCCCCGGACAGGGGAAGTCTATGGCTACACCTTC.

The chain recombines TRBV18 with TRBJ1-1, with D possibly matching TRBD1 (5 bases). The CDR3 length is 14 residues. Germline V gives CDR1 KGHSH, CDR2 LQKENI. The V and J ends lost 3 bases and 7 bases respectively, with 15 bases between them. The CDR3 DNA follows: TGTGCCAGCTCACCGGGCAGGGAGGGCGGTGAAGCTTTCTTT. Protein: CASSPGREGGEAFF.

This clonotype was seen more than once but under ten times. The chain couples TRBV7-6 to TRBJ2-1; D unclear. Per germline, CDR1 SGHVS and CDR2 FNYEAQ. The ends were cut back, 6 bases at V and 5 bases at J, with 14 bases in the middle. The length of the CDR3 is 14 residues. This chain's CDR3 is CASSSNYQDNEQFF. Here the CDR3 DNA reads TGTGCCAGCAGTTCTAACTATCAGGACAATGAGCAGTTCTTC.

This chain connects TRBV20-1 to TRBJ2-7; 7 nucleotides line up with TRBD1. The CDR3 consists of 15 residues. Germline values: CDR1 DFQATT, CDR2 SNEGSKA (reference sequence). Trimming cost V 6 bases and J 1 base; bases outside gene matches: 12. The CDR3 is CSAQYRDSSSYEQYF. The CDR3 bases are TGCAGTGCCCAATACCGGGACAGTAGTTCCTACGAGCAGTACTTC.